This entry lists 21 T cell receptor beta chains sequenced from one sample in a study of T-cell reconstitution after alpha-beta-depleted transplantation in children. This sample's TCRbeta library carried unique molecular identifier barcodes. TCRdb itself ran the PCR reads through MiXCR, one entry per CDR3 protein. The data show fewer than 20,000 distinct CDR3 sequences, about 7.7% seen once. Sequenced material: PBMCs, mostly from graft donor cells, taken 60 days after TCRalphabeta/CD19-depleted stem cell transplant. These receptors were taken from a boy under two years old who had a stem cell transplant for Wiskott-Aldrich syndrome, so the T cells may come from the graft donor.

This clonotype was seen repeatedly, ten times or more. The J gene is TRBJ2-2, the V gene TRBV4-1; 7 positions match TRBD1. V dropped 3 bases and J dropped 5; count of bases not matched to a gene: 3. The germline V gene encodes CDR1 MGHRA and CDR2 YSYEKL. This CDR3 comprises 14 residues. The CDR3 DNA is TGCGCCAGCAGCCAGACAGGGTTTACCGGGGAGCTGTTTTTT. Protein sequence: CASSQTGFTGELFF.

This clonotype was seen ten or more times. This sequence joins TRBV20-1 and TRBJ2-5; TRBD1 agrees at 7 bases. Looked up from germline, CDR1 is DFQATT and CDR2 is SNEGSKA (reference sequence). J lost 1 base, V lost 5 bases, and 7 bases had no gene match. CDR3 length: 14 amino acids. Here the CDR3 DNA reads TGCAGTGCTGCCTCCGGGACAGCCCAAGAGACCCAGTACTTC. Protein: CSAASGTAQETQYF.

This clonotype has ten or more counts. V usage is TRBV7-2 and J usage is TRBJ2-1; D is possibly TRBD2 (5 bases). Germline lookup yields CDR1 SGHTA and CDR2 FQGNSA. CDR3 length equals 16 residues. Deletions cut 5 bases from V and 5 bases from J, with 19 bases between. CDR3 sequence: CASSPNLREIDNEQFF. The CDR3 nucleotides read TGTGCCAGCAGCCCTAACTTGAGGGAGATCGACAATGAGCAGTTCTTC.

In this sample, this clonotype turned up many times. V is TRBV24-1 and J is TRBJ1-2, with D perhaps matching TRBD1 (5 bases). The germline V gene has CDR1 KGHDR and CDR2 SFDVKD. This CDR3 contains 14 residues. The germline V and J ends were trimmed by 7 bases and 2 bases, with 13 bases remaining between them. This chain's CDR3 is CATRRQWRNYGYTF. CDR3 sequence (DNA): TGTGCCACCAGGAGACAGTGGAGAAACTATGGCTACACCTTC.

This clonotype was detected a few times. The genes are TRBV2 and TRBJ1-2; possibly TRBD1 for D (6 bases). This CDR3 has 13 residues. V lost 6 bases and J lost 2, with 10 bases in between. Germline V gives CDR1 SNHLY, CDR2 FYNNEI. CDR3 in amino acids: CASSIGTNYGYTF. The CDR3 DNA follows: TGTGCCAGCAGCATCGGGACAAACTATGGCTACACCTTC.

The V gene is TRBV30, the J gene TRBJ1-2; D is possibly TRBD1 (6 bases). Germline V gives CDR1 GTSNPN, CDR2 SVGIG (reference sequence). V shed 8 bases and J shed 4 bases, with 20 bases lying between them. This CDR3 is built from 14 residues. CDR3 residues: CALVHGGQSYGYTF. The DNA of the CDR3 is TGTGCCCTCGTACACGGGGGGCAAAGCTATGGCTACACCTTC.

The rearrangement links TRBV7-9 to TRBJ2-1, with TRBD1 matching 7 bases. Germline V gives CDR1 SEHNR, CDR2 FQNEAQ (reference sequence). The CDR3 covers 15 residues. The J segment lost 8 bases and the V segment lost 5 bases, leaving 12 bases of the junction unmatched. The CDR3 here is CASSHPDKGAHEQFF. The CDR3 DNA reads TGTGCCAGCAGCCACCCCGACAAGGGGGCCCATGAGCAGTTCTTC.

Many counts were recorded for this clonotype. This sequence joins TRBV5-1 and TRBJ2-5; no clear D. Germline loops: CDR1 SGHRS, CDR2 YFSETQ. This CDR3 is built from 13 residues. Deletions cut 2 bases from V and 5 bases from J, with 10 bases between. CDR3 nucleotides: TGCGCCAGCAGCTTTTTAGGATCGGAGACCCAGTACTTC. Amino acid sequence: CASSFLGSETQYF.

This clonotype was observed a handful of times. This rearrangement joins TRBV9 to TRBJ2-2, with 8 bases fitting TRBD2. Germline CDR1 reads SGDLS; CDR2 reads YYNGEE. The CDR3 length is 20 residues. V was clipped by 0 bases and J by 4 bases; unmatched bases: 17. The CDR3 region is CASSVALPDGRVRSTGELFF. CDR3 DNA sequence: TGTGCCAGCAGCGTAGCCTTGCCGGACGGGAGGGTAAGGAGCACCGGGGAGCTGTTTTTT.

This clonotype was seen many times. The V gene is TRBV9, the J gene TRBJ1-3; unclear D gene. The V and J ends lost 5 bases and 0 bases respectively, with 6 bases between them. Germline V gene sequence: CDR1 SGDLS, CDR2 YYNGEE. The CDR3 covers 13 residues. Here the CDR3 reads CASRGSSGNTIYF. In nucleotides, the CDR3 is TGTGCCAGCAGAGGGAGCTCTGGAAACACCATATATTTT.

This clonotype was seen ten or more times. The V gene is TRBV5-1, the J gene TRBJ2-5; TRBD2 matches 9 bases. Germline V lookup: CDR1 SGHRS, CDR2 YFSETQ. Unmatched junction bases numbered 5, after V lost 6 bases and J lost 2 bases. This CDR3 has 14 residues. In DNA, the CDR3 is TGCGCCAGCACCAGGGGACTAGCACAAGAGACCCAGTACTTC. Translated: CASTRGLAQETQYF.

V and J are TRBV10-2 and TRBJ2-7, with D perhaps assigned TRBD1 or TRBD2 (6 bases each). Trimming pared 7 bases from V and 2 bases from J, leaving 12 bases between. Germline V gene data show CDR1 as WSHSY and CDR2 as SAAADI. This CDR3 has 13 residues. This CDR3 reads CASTYGGAYEQYF. CDR3 nucleotides: TGCGCCAGCACGTACGGGGGCGCCTACGAGCAGTACTTC.

This clonotype was observed at least ten times. V usage is TRBV4-2 and J usage is TRBJ1-1; the D gene is possibly TRBD1 (5 bases). This CDR3 contains 15 residues. The V end was cut by 0 bases, the J end by 3 bases, with 11 bases between. Per germline, CDR1 LGHNA and CDR2 YNFKEQ. CDR3 coding DNA: TGTGCCAGCAGCCAAGATCGGGGCTACGACACTGAAGCTTTCTTT. It translates to CASSQDRGYDTEAFF.

This clonotype was observed many times. V gene TRBV7-6 combines with J gene TRBJ2-3; the D gene is possibly TRBD2 (5 bases). The V end lost 5 bases, the J end lost 0 bases, and 15 bases lay between the germline ends. The CDR3 is made up of 16 amino acids. Looked up from germline, CDR1 is SGHVS and CDR2 is FNYEAQ. The CDR3 bases are TGTGCCAGCAGCCGTTCCCCCCCGGGGAGCACAGATACGCAGTATTTT. This translates into CASSRSPPGSTDTQYF.

Ten or more counts support this clonotype. This chain uses TRBV2 with TRBJ2-5; 7 nucleotides agree with TRBD1. Looked up from germline, CDR1 is SNHLY and CDR2 is FYNNEI. This CDR3 is built from 14 residues. Germline trimming cut 6 bases from V and 1 base from J; bases unmatched to any gene: 5. CDR3 DNA: TGTGCCAGCAGAACCACAGGGGCCCAAGAGACCCAGTACTTC. Encoded protein: CASRTTGAQETQYF.

There are many counts of this clonotype. V usage is TRBV6-5 and J usage is TRBJ2-1, with D tentatively TRBD2 (6 bases). The V end was cut by 2 bases, the J end by 4 bases, with 12 bases between. The CDR3 runs 15 residues. In germline, CDR1 is MNHEY, CDR2 SVGAGI. The CDR3 region is CASSYGASAYNEQFF. The CDR3 nucleotides read TGTGCCAGCAGTTACGGGGCTAGCGCTTACAATGAGCAGTTCTTC.

This clonotype was picked up a small number of times. Germline and junction disagree at one end, which may indicate a read error. The genes are TRBV6-1 and TRBJ2-6, with 8 positions matching TRBD1. This CDR3 comprises 16 residues. Germline CDR1 and CDR2: MNHNS and SASEGT. Here the CDR3 reads CASSEGTGTGANVLTF. As DNA, the CDR3 is TGTGCCAGCAGCGAAGGGACAGGCACTGGGGCCAACGTCCTGACTTTC.

The chain joins TRBV27 to TRBJ1-1, with D possibly TRBD1 on 6 matching bases. Germline V lookup: CDR1 MNHEY, CDR2 SMNVEV (reference sequence). This CDR3 is 14 amino acids long. V was trimmed by 5 bases and J by 4 bases, leaving 14 bases between them. In DNA form, the CDR3 reads TGTGCCAGCAGTCCCGTGAGGGGGGGCACTGAAGCTTTCTTT. Protein sequence: CASSPVRGGTEAFF.

Judged by abundance, this clonotype is medium-sized (0.01 to 0.1%). The chain recombines TRBV10-3 with TRBJ2-5; 7 nucleotides line up with TRBD2. CDR1 and CDR2 from the germline V gene are ENHRY and SYGVKD. Unmatched junction bases numbered 4, after V lost 2 bases and J lost 1 base. The CDR3 contains 15 residues. The CDR3 bases are TGTGCCATCAGTGAGAAGCGGGGTCTCCAAGAGACCCAGTACTTC. Amino acids: CAISEKRGLQETQYF.

This clonotype was recorded at least ten times. This chain links TRBV4-2 with TRBJ2-5; 9 bases map to TRBD2. Trimming cost V 1 base and J 1 base; bases outside gene matches: 7. Germline V gives CDR1 LGHNA, CDR2 YNFKEQ. CDR3 size: 17 residues. The CDR3 sequence: CASSQGGSGGSQETQYF. The CDR3 nucleotides read TGTGCCAGCAGCCAAGGGGGTAGCGGGGGCAGCCAAGAGACCCAGTACTTC.

This clonotype was counted many times. The chain combines TRBV20-1 with TRBJ1-1; perhaps TRBD1 as D (5 bases). The germline gives CDR1 DFQATT, CDR2 SNEGSKA (reference sequence). The CDR3 consists of 12 residues. V was pared by 5 bases and J by 4 bases, with 11 bases between. CDR3 nucleotide sequence: TGCAGTGCTGGGGGGGAGTCCACTGAAGCTTTCTTT. Translated: CSAGGESTEAFF.